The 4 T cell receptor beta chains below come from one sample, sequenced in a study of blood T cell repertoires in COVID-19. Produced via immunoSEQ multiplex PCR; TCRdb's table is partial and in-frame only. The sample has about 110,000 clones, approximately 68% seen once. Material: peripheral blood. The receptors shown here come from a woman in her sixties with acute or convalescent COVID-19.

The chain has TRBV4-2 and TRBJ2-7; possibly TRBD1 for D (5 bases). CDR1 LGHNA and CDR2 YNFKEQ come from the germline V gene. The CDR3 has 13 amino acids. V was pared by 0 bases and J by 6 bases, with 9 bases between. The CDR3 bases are TGTGCCAGCAGCCAAGAAAGGACATTCGAGCAGTACTTC. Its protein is CASSQERTFEQYF.

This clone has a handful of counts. CDR3 in amino acids: CASSLGSPGGPTDTQYF. The CDR3 DNA reads as TGCGCCAGCAGCTTGGGGTCACCAGGGGGACCCACAGATACGCAGTATTTT. The chain combines TRBV5-1 with TRBJ2-3, with 7 bases that match TRBD1. Germline CDR1 SGHRS, CDR2 YFSETQ. After removal of 0 bases from V and 2 bases from J, the junction contained 9 bases not matched to a gene. The CDR3 is made up of 17 amino acids.

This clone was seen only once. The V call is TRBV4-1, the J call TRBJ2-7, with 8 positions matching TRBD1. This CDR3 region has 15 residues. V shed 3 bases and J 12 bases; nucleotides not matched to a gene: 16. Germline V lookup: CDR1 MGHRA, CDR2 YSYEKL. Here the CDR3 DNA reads TGCGCCAGCAGCCAGGGGACAGGTCCAGTTGGCGGTCGGTACTTC. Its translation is CASSQGTGPVGGRYF.

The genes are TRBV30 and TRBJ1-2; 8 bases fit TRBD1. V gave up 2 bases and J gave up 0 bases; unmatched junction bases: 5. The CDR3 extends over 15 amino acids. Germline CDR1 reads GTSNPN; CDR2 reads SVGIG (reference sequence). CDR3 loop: CAWSPGGAANYGYTF. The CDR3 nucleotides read TGTGCCTGGAGTCCAGGGGGCGCGGCTAACTATGGCTACACCTTC.